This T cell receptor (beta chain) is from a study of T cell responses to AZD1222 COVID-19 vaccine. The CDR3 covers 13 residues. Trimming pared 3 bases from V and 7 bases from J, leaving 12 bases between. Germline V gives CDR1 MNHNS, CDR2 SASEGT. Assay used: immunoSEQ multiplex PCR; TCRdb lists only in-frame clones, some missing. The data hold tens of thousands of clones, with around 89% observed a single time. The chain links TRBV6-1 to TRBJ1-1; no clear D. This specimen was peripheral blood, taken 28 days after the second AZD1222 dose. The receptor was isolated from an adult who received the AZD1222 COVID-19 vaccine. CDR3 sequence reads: CASSELFPNEAFF. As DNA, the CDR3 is TGTGCCAGCAGTGAGCTCTTCCCAAATGAAGCTTTCTTT.